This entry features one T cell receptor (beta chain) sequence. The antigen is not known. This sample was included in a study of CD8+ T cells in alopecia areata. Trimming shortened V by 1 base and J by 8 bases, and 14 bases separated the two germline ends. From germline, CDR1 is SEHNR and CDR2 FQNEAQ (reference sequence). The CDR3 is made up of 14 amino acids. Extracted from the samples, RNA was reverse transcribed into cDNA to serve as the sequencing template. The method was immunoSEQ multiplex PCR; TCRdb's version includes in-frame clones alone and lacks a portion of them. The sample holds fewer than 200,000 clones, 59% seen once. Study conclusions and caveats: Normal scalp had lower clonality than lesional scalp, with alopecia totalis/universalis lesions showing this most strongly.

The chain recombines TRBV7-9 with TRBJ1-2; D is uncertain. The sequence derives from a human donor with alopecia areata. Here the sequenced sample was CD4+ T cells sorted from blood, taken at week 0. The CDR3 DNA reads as TGTGCCAGCAGCTTAGGGTCGGCCCTCGGCGGCTACACCTTC. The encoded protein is CASSLGSALGGYTF.